A single sample gave rise to the 8 T cell receptor beta chains below, sequenced in a study of neurological immune-mediated disorders. TCRdb reprocessed the 5' RACE reads with MiXCR, giving one entry per CDR3 protein. The data hold fewer than 50,000 distinct CDR3 sequences, with approximately 12% observed a single time. Time point specified: technical triplicate 1. The sequencing input was PBMCs. The receptors originated from a man aged 60 to 75 with HTLV-1-associated myelopathy (HAM/TSP).

This rearrangement joins TRBV19 to TRBJ1-2; 8 nucleotides line up with TRBD1. Germline V lookup: CDR1 LNHDA, CDR2 SQIVND (reference sequence). Trimming removed 7 bases from V and 1 base from J; junction bases left unmatched: 8. The CDR3 consists of 15 residues. For the CDR3, the DNA is TGTGCCAGTACCAGGACAGGGCTCAGTAACTATGGCTACACCTTC. Encoded protein: CASTRTGLSNYGYTF.

The table lists this clonotype with many counts. The V gene is TRBV11-2, the J gene TRBJ2-3, with D perhaps TRBD1 or TRBD2 (5 bases each). Trimming took off 5 bases at V and 6 bases at J, with 24 bases between the two ends. The CDR3 totals 17 residues. Per germline, CDR1 SGHAT and CDR2 FQNNGV. The CDR3 DNA is TGTGCCAGCAGCCCCAGCCGGGACGTTATCCCTGGGGATACGCAGTATTTT. It specifies CASSPSRDVIPGDTQYF.

The table lists this clonotype with many counts. The chain employs TRBV20-1 and TRBJ2-7; D might be TRBD1 (6 bases). The V gene lost 1 base and the J gene lost 5 bases, with 15 bases spanning the gap. There are 14 residues in the CDR3. Germline CDR1 is DFQATT and CDR2 is SNEGSKA (reference sequence). CDR3 protein: CSARGSQGWNEQYF. The CDR3 DNA sequence: TGCAGTGCTAGAGGTTCACAGGGATGGAACGAGCAGTACTTC.

The table lists this clonotype with many counts. This chain uses TRBV20-1 with TRBJ2-3; D remains ambiguous. CDR3 length: 15 residues. The germline CDR1 and CDR2 sequences are DFQATT and SNEGSKA (reference sequence). The V end lost 0 bases, the J end lost 1 base, and 11 bases lay between the germline ends. CDR3 sequence (DNA): TGCAGTGCTAGAGATCAGAGCGCAGGCACAGATACGCAGTATTTT. This sequence encodes CSARDQSAGTDTQYF.

This clonotype was counted many times. The chain uses TRBV5-1 and TRBJ2-3; the D gene is possibly TRBD2 (5 bases). V was trimmed by 0 bases and J by 4 bases, leaving 9 bases between them. The CDR3 has 14 amino acids. Per the germline V gene, CDR1 is SGHRS and CDR2 is YFSETQ. For the CDR3, the DNA is TGCGCCAGCAGCTTGGGAGGGAGCGCAGATACGCAGTATTTT. It encodes CASSLGGSADTQYF.

This clonotype has ten or more counts. For the CDR3, the DNA is TGTGCCAGCAGGTACACAGGGGGGACTGAAGCTTTCTTT. It encodes CASRYTGGTEAFF. The rearrangement uses TRBV27 and TRBJ1-1, with TRBD1 matching 8 bases. The junction had 5 bases not matched to a gene; V was cut back by 6 bases and J by 5 bases. CDR1 is MNHEY and CDR2 is SMNVEV in the germline V gene (reference sequence). CDR3 size: 13 residues.

The table lists this clonotype with many counts. This chain links TRBV12-3 or TRBV12-4 with TRBJ2-1; D is unresolved. V lost 3 bases and J lost 0, with 6 bases in between. This CDR3 has 14 residues. The CDR3 DNA reads TGTGCCAGCAGTTTTCGAGGCTCCTACAATGAGCAGTTCTTC. Its protein product is CASSFRGSYNEQFF.

Remarks on this clonotype: This may stem from a read error, because a much larger clone lies one nucleotide away. This chain connects TRBV15 to TRBJ2-1; no definite D call. Germline CDR1 LNHNV, CDR2 YYDKDF (reference sequence). The CDR3 runs to 13 residues. The CDR3 region has the DNA TGTGCCACCAGCAGCCGCGGTGACAATGAGCTGTTCTTC. It yields the protein CATSSRGDNELFF.